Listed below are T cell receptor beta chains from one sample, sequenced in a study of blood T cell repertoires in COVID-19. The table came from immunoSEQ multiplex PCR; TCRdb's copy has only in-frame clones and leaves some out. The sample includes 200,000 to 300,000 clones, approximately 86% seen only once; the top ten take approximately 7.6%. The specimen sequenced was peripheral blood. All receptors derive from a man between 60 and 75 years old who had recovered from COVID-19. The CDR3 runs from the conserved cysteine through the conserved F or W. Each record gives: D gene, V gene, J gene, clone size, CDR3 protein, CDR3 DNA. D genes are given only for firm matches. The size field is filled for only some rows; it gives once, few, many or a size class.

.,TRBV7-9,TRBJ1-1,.,CASSPNVVTEAFF,TGTGCCAGCAGCCCTAATGTCGTCACTGAAGCTTTCTTT
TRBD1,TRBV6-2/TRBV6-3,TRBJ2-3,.,CASSYYAGGANADTQYF,TGTGCCAGCAGTTACTATGCAGGGGGCGCGAACGCAGATACGCAGTATTTT
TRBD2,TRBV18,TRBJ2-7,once,CASSPRAGETYEQYF,TGTGCCAGCTCACCCAGGGCGGGGGAGACATACGAGCAGTACTTC
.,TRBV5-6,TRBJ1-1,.,CASSSPEGGTEAFF,TGTGCCAGCAGCTCCCCGGAGGGTGGCACTGAAGCTTTCTTT
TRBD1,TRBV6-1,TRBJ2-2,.,CASSARQGRDTGELFF,TGTGCCAGCAGTGCCCGACAGGGGCGTGACACCGGGGAGCTGTTTTTT
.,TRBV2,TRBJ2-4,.,CASSADYIQYF,TGTGCCAGCAGTGCCGACTACATTCAGTACTTC
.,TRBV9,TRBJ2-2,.,CASSVDWGGTGELFF,TGTGCCAGCAGCGTAGATTGGGGCGGCACCGGGGAGCTGTTTTTT
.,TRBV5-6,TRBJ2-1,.,CASSKDRRVRNEQFF,TGTGCCAGCAGCAAGGACAGGAGGGTTAGGAATGAGCAGTTCTTC
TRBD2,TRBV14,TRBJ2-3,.,CASSQERSGGRTDTQYF,TGTGCCAGCAGCCAAGAGAGAAGCGGGGGGAGGACAGATACGCAGTATTTT
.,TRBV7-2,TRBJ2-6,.,CASSLKPGEWPGANVLTF,TGTGCCAGCAGCTTAAAACCTGGGGAGTGGCCTGGGGCCAACGTCCTGACTTTC
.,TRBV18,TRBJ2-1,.,CASSIQGSSYNEQFF,TGTGCCAGCTCAATACAGGGAAGCTCCTACAATGAGCAGTTCTTC
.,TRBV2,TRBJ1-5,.,CASSYRTVSNQPQHF,TGTGCCAGCAGTTACAGAACTGTTAGCAATCAGCCCCAGCATTTT
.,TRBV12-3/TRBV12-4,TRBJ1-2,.,CASSSRGAVGYTF,TGTGCCAGCAGTTCGCGGGGTGCGGTTGGCTACACCTTC